A selection of T cell receptor beta chains follows, all from one sample in a study of blood T cell repertoires in COVID-19. Assay used: immunoSEQ multiplex PCR; TCRdb lists only in-frame clones, some missing. The table shows about half a million clones, with over 75% occurring only once. Sequenced: peripheral blood. Source of these receptors: a human donor in a cohort sampled during active COVID-19. The CDR3 runs from the conserved cysteine through the conserved F or W. Each record gives: J gene, D gene, CDR3 length, V gene, clone size, CDR3 DNA, CDR3 protein. D genes are given only for firm matches. Not all rows give a size; the values are once, few, many and, for expanded clones, a class.

TRBJ2-1,TRBD1,16,TRBV18,.,TGTGCCAGCTCACCGCTAGCCGGGACAGGGGCCGATGAGCAGTTCTTC,CASSPLAGTGADEQFF
TRBJ2-2,TRBD1,14,TRBV19,.,TGTGCCAGTAGTATAGGAGGACAGGCCGGGGAGCTGTTTTTT,CASSIGGQAGELFF
TRBJ2-5,.,15,TRBV6-2/TRBV6-3,.,TGTGCCAGCAGTTATGGGGGGATACAACAAGAGACCCAGTACTTC,CASSYGGIQQETQYF
TRBJ2-3,TRBD1,16,TRBV24-1,.,TGTGCCACCAGTGATTTAGGAAACAGGGGAACAGATACGCAGTATTTT,CATSDLGNRGTDTQYF
TRBJ1-5,TRBD1,15,TRBV5-6,.,TGTGCCAGCAGCCCGGGACAGGAGTACGATCAGCCCCAGCATTTT,CASSPGQEYDQPQHF
TRBJ2-1,.,12,TRBV13,.,TGTGCCAGCAGCCCTAGCTCGGATGAGCAGTTCTTC,CASSPSSDEQFF
TRBJ1-1,.,15,TRBV7-9,.,TGTGCCAGCAGCTTTGCTCAGGGGATTGGGACTGAAGCTTTCTTT,CASSFAQGIGTEAFF
TRBJ2-3,.,18,TRBV21-1,.,TGTGCCAGCAGCTCCCTAGCGGGAAATCCCCCCGGCACAGATACGCAGTATTTT,CASSSLAGNPPGTDTQYF
TRBJ2-7,TRBD2,14,TRBV19,.,TGTGCCAGTATGGATCAGCGGGGGGCCTACGAGCAGTACTTC,CASMDQRGAYEQYF
TRBJ2-1,TRBD2,16,TRBV7-2,few,TGTGCCAGCATCTCCCAAGGGGCTAGCGGCTACAATGAGCAGTTCTTC,CASISQGASGYNEQFF
TRBJ2-7,.,14,TRBV19,many,TGTGCCAGTAGTATTTCTGCCGGCTCCTACGAGCAGTACTTC,CASSISAGSYEQYF
TRBJ1-1,TRBD1,16,TRBV27,.,TGTGCCAGCAGTCCGTACTCAGGGGGCGCGAGGACTGAAGCTTTCTTT,CASSPYSGGARTEAFF
TRBJ1-1,.,16,TRBV5-1,.,TGCGCCAGCAGCTCCGAAGCACCCGGGAAGAACACTGAAGCTTTCTTT,CASSSEAPGKNTEAFF
TRBJ2-1,TRBD2,14,TRBV19,.,TGTGCCAGTAGTATGGGACTAGCCCTCAATGAGCAGTTCTTC,CASSMGLALNEQFF
TRBJ2-7,.,14,TRBV27,.,TGTGCCAGCAGAGGGGCAGGTTACTCCTACGAGCAGTACTTC,CASRGAGYSYEQYF
TRBJ1-2,.,13,TRBV30,.,TGTGCCTGGAGTGTACGGCGGGATTATGGCTACACCTTC,CAWSVRRDYGYTF
TRBJ2-5,TRBD2,13,TRBV30,.,TGTGCCTGGAGAATTAGCGGGAGAGAGACCCAGTACTTC,CAWRISGRETQYF
TRBJ2-7,.,13,TRBV28,.,TGTGCCAGCAGAGACACGGCGAGGGACGAGCAGTACTTC,CASRDTARDEQYF
TRBJ1-1,.,16,TRBV15,.,TGTGCCACCAGCAGAGGGGTCGGGGAGGGGAACACTGAAGCTTTCTTT,CATSRGVGEGNTEAFF
TRBJ1-3,.,15,TRBV7-9,few,TGTGCCAGCAGCCCGGACACGGTATCTGGAAACACCATATATTTT,CASSPDTVSGNTIYF
TRBJ1-2,.,13,TRBV19,.,TGTGCCAGTGCTACAGGGACTAACTATGGCTACACCTTC,CASATGTNYGYTF
TRBJ1-5,TRBD1,14,TRBV9,.,TGTGCCAGCAGCGGGACAGGGAACAATCAGCCCCAGCATTTT,CASSGTGNNQPQHF
TRBJ1-1,.,15,TRBV27,.,TGTGCCAGCAGTTTGAAGCGGCGAATGAACACTGAAGCTTTCTTT,CASSLKRRMNTEAFF
TRBJ2-5,TRBD2,18,TRBV7-3,.,TGTGCCAGCAGCTTAATCCGGACGAGCGGGAGGGCCAGAGAGACCCAGTACTTC,CASSLIRTSGRARETQYF
TRBJ1-4,TRBD1,15,TRBV30,.,TGTGCCTGGAGTCAAGGGGGCGGAACTAATGAAAAACTGTTTTTT,CAWSQGGGTNEKLFF
TRBJ1-1,.,14,TRBV19,once,TGTGCCAGTAATAATAGAGGAAAATACACTGAAGCTTTCTTT,CASNNRGKYTEAFF
TRBJ1-4,.,11,TRBV28,.,TGTGCCAGCAGTTCCCCGGAAAAACTGTTTTTT,CASSSPEKLFF
TRBJ1-2,.,22,TRBV6-2/TRBV6-3,.,.,CASSPELPYGYTFGSENYGYTF
TRBJ2-5,TRBD2,15,TRBV5-6,.,TGTGCCAGCACCCTCAATCGGGGGGGACAAGAGACCCAGTACTTC,CASTLNRGGQETQYF
TRBJ1-1,.,14,TRBV3-1/TRBV3-2,.,TGTGCCAGCACCAGACGCTCAGGGAACACTGAAGCTTTCTTT,CASTRRSGNTEAFF
TRBJ1-5,TRBD1,13,TRBV28,.,TGTGCCAGCAGTAAGGACAGGAATCAGCCCCAGCATTTT,CASSKDRNQPQHF
TRBJ1-4,.,12,TRBV18,.,TGTGCCAGCTCACCTCAGAATGAAAAACTGTTTTTT,CASSPQNEKLFF
TRBJ1-1,TRBD1,17,TRBV30,once,TGTGCCTGGAGTGTAGGGACAGGGGTTGGTGGAAACACTGAAGCTTTCTTT,CAWSVGTGVGGNTEAFF
TRBJ2-7,.,13,TRBV10-3,once,TGTGCCATCAGTGAGATGAGGTTTTACGAGCAGTACTTC,CAISEMRFYEQYF
TRBJ2-7,TRBD1,13,TRBV30,.,TGTGCCTGGTCGGGACAGGGAACCTACGAGCAGTACTTC,CAWSGQGTYEQYF
TRBJ1-1,.,13,TRBV27,.,TGTGCCAGCAGCCCCAGGGTAAACACTGAAGCTTTCTTT,CASSPRVNTEAFF
TRBJ1-6,.,15,TRBV3-1/TRBV3-2,.,TGTGCCAGCAGCCCTTGGCGGGAGACAGGCGAAGGAATCCACTTT,CASSPWRETGEGIHF
TRBJ2-7,.,14,TRBV18,.,TGTGCCAGCTCACGAGATCTAGCGACCCACGAGCAGTACTTC,CASSRDLATHEQYF
TRBJ2-7,.,13,TRBV29-1,few,TGCAGCGCGGGCACCCAGGCGGGGGCCGAGCAGTACTTC,CSAGTQAGAEQYF
TRBJ2-1,.,15,TRBV7-3,.,TGTGCCAGCAGCTTCGGACAAAGCTCCTACAATGAGCAGTTCTTC,CASSFGQSSYNEQFF
TRBJ2-1,TRBD1,13,TRBV29-1,.,TGCAGCGTCTGGGACAGGGGGTACAATGAGCAGTTCTTC,CSVWDRGYNEQFF
TRBJ2-5,.,13,TRBV5-8,once,TGTGCCAGCAGCTTGTTCAGGAAAGAGACCCAGTACTTC,CASSLFRKETQYF
TRBJ2-7,.,12,TRBV6-5,.,TGTGCCAGCAGTACCCACGAGTACGAGCAGTACTTC,CASSTHEYEQYF
TRBJ2-6,.,14,TRBV7-2,.,TGTGCCAGCAGCCCTCATCCGGGGGTTGTCGTCCTGACTTTC,CASSPHPGVVVLTF
TRBJ1-2,.,12,TRBV12-3/TRBV12-4,.,TGTGCCAGCTGGGAGAGGTTAGGGGGCTACACCTTC,CASWERLGGYTF
TRBJ2-3,TRBD2,17,TRBV18,.,TGTGCCAGCTCATCAGAGGCTAGCGGGGCGAGCACAGATACGCAGTATTTT,CASSSEASGASTDTQYF
TRBJ2-6,.,16,TRBV28,.,TGTGCCAGCAGTTTCCGAGTACCCTCTGGGGCCAACGTCCTGACTTTC,CASSFRVPSGANVLTF
TRBJ1-1,.,12,TRBV28,.,TGTGCCAGCAGTTTGAGGGACACTGAAGCTTTCTTT,CASSLRDTEAFF
TRBJ2-7,.,13,TRBV7-8,once,TGTGCCAGCAGCCAGCGTTTAGGCCCCGAGCAGTACTTC,CASSQRLGPEQYF
TRBJ2-5,TRBD2,14,TRBV2,.,TGTGCCAGCAGTGGGCGCAGCGGGGGGGAGACCCAGTACTTC,CASSGRSGGETQYF